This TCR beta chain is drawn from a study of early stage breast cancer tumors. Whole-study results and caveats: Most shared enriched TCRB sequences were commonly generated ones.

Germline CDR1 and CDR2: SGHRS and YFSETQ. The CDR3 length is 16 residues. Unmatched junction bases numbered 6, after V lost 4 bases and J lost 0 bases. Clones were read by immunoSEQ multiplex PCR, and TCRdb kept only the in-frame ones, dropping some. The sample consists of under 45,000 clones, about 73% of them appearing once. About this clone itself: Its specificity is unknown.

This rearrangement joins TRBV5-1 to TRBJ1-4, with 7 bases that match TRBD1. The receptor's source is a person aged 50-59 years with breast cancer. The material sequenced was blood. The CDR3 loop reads CASSQGQTTTNEKLFF. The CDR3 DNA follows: TGCGCCAGCAGCCAGGGACAGACTACAACTAATGAAAAACTGTTTTTT.